Sequencing of this T cell receptor beta chain was carried out in a study of T cell repertoires in cytomegalovirus infection (dated by TCRdb to about 2019). A note on the overall study: Alongside well-studied HLA-B-restricted epitopes, the peptide stimulations were aimed at recently identified HLA-C-restricted CMV epitopes, whose presentation resists viral immunomodulation. Because public TCR beta signatures pointed to carriage of CMV infection together with the matching HLA type, the HLA type of each donor mattered for the analysis. Study-wide findings and limitations: The ex vivo response was dominated by HLA-C-restricted CMV-specific TCR beta clonotypes, and the single most frequent clonotype in two of eight donors was supplied by these HLA-C-restricted clonotypes. Cumulative frequency of public TCR beta family members discriminated carriers of CMV infection plus the relevant HLA type in this cohort and an independent approximately 360-donor cohort.

TCRdb names Illumina HiSeq 1500 as the instrument used. The raw public data were reprocessed by TCRdb itself: fastp quality trimming at Q25, MiXCR clonotype calling, in-frame beta chains only. Rows matching on CDR3 protein sequence are summarized as one entry with the most common DNA and genes. This sample lists some 940,000 distinct CDR3 sequences; roughly a third were detected once. The top ten hold 10% to 15% of the sample. The meaning of the sample's treatment or condition label: in vitro stimulation with specific CMV peptide epitopes to enrich CMV-specific T cells. From a lookup of the germline V gene, CDR1 and CDR2 are MRHNA and SNTAGT. V loses 0 bases, J loses 9 bases, and the germline ends lie 9 bases apart. Including the terminal cysteine and phenylalanine, the CDR3 comprises 13 residues. CDR3 DNA is the only sequence kept; it has 39 bases, read in frame from the first base. Only a few counts were recorded for this clonotype. Its antigen remains undetermined. Base qualities are not provided; no much larger clone lies one nucleotide away.

The receptor chain draws on TRBV6-4 and TRBJ2-1, with no D gene named confidently. The sample in question was cultured CD8+ T cells from PBMCs, obtained from culture after CMV antigen stimulation. The clonotype originates from a human donor in good health (CMV status not recorded). Some clones in this sample may be carry-over from other donors' samples. The base sequence is TGTGCCAGCAGTGACTCGAAGTGGGGTGAGCAGTTCTTC. Translated, this is CASSDSKWGEQFF.